This record looks at one T cell receptor beta chain sequence and its context. Germline trimming cut 0 bases from V and 4 bases from J; bases unmatched to any gene: 4. The germline CDR1 and CDR2 sequences are PRHDT and FYEKMQ (reference sequence). The CDR3 covers 15 residues. Vbeta (60) and Jbeta (13) primers were used in the PCR. Measured with immunoSEQ multiplex PCR; TCRdb has only the in-frame clones, and not every one. The table includes some 140,000 clones, more than 70% detected once. The record originates from a study of cytomegalovirus exposure and HLA in healthy donors. Specimen: PBMCs. V gene TRBV13 combines with J gene TRBJ2-3, with TRBD2 identical over 7 bases. The clonotype originates from a male donor in good health and CMV-seropositive. The chain's CDR3 is CASSLGLAEADTQYF. In DNA form, the CDR3 reads TGTGCCAGCAGCTTAGGCCTAGCGGAGGCAGATACGCAGTATTTT.